This TCR beta chain was captured by sequencing in a study of CXCR3-negative and CXCR3-positive naive CD8 T cells. Overall study results and limits: Naive CXCR3-positive cells had TRB CDR3s more hydrophobic than those of CXCR3-negative naive cells. Memory CD8+ cells had much lower diversity, and both naive subsets had comparably high diversity.

It was by 5' RACE with UMI labels that the TRB cDNA libraries were prepared. TCRdb re-called the 5' RACE reads, yielding one record per CDR3 amino acid sequence without DNA. The sample table sets out some 150,000 distinct CDR3 sequences. The CDR3 spans 16 residues. The germline V gene encodes CDR1 LGHNA and CDR2 YNFKEQ. In regard to this clonotype: Its antigen is still unknown.

The rearrangement joins TRBV4-2 to TRBJ2-7; TCRdb designates TRBD1, a call that cannot be tested without DNA. Sequenced input: naive CXCR3+ CD8+ T cells from blood. Sample subset: CD45RO-CCR7+CD27+CD95- naive CD8+ T cells expressing CXCR3 (TNR3+). This TCR was sampled from a human donor in good health. Some clones in this sample may be carry-over from other donors' samples. The chain's CDR3 is CASSQEGGGASYEQYF.